This T cell receptor beta chain was recorded in a study of tumor T cells in aggressive B-cell lymphoma. The CDR3 runs 13 residues. The germline gives CDR1 SNHLY, CDR2 FYNNEI. The ends were cut back, 1 base at V and 8 bases at J, with 9 bases in the middle. The protocol was immunoSEQ multiplex PCR, while the TCRdb copy is restricted to in-frame clones and leaves out a portion. The top ten hold more than 4% of the sample, which has about 9,900 clones, approximately 85% seen once. The rearrangement joins TRBV2 to TRBJ2-4; TRBD2 is a possible D gene (5 bases). The receptor's source is an adult with diffuse large B cell lymphoma. The sequencing sample was made of tumor tissue. The CDR3 nucleotides read TGTGCCAGCAGTGAAGAAAGGAGGTACATTCAGTACTTC. This sequence encodes CASSEERRYIQYF.